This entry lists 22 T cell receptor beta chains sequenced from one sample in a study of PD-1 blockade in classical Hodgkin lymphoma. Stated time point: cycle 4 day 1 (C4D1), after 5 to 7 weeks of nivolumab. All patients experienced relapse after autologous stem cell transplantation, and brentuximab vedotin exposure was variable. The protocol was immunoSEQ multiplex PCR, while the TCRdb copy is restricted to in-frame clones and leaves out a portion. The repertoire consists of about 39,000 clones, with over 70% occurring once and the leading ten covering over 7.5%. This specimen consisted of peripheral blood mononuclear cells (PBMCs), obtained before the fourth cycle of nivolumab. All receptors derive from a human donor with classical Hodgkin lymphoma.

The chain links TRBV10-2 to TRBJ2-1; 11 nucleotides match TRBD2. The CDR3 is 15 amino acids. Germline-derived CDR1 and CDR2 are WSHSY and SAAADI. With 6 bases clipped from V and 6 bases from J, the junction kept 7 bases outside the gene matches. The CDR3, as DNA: TGCGCCAGCAGACTCGGACTAGCGGGTCCCAATGAGCAGTTCTTC. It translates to CASRLGLAGPNEQFF.

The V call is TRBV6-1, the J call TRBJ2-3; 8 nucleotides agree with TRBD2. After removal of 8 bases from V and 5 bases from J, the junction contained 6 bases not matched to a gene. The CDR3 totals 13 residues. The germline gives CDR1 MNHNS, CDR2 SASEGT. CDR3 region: CASGGGGLDTQYF. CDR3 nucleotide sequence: TGTGCCAGCGGGGGCGGGGGGTTAGATACGCAGTATTTT.

Written as DNA, the CDR3 is TGTGCCAGCAGCCACGCTGGTAATGAAAAACTGTTTTTT. It translates to CASSHAGNEKLFF. The chain joins TRBV13 to TRBJ1-4; no clear D gene. Germline loops: CDR1 PRHDT, CDR2 FYEKMQ (reference sequence). The CDR3 length is 13 residues. V shed 5 bases and J shed 4 bases, with 8 bases lying between them.

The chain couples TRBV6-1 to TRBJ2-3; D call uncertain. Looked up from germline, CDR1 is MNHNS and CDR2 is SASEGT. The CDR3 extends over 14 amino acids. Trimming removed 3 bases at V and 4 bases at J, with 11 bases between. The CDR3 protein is CASSDEHGPDTQYF. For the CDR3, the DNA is TGTGCCAGCAGTGATGAGCATGGGCCAGATACGCAGTATTTT.

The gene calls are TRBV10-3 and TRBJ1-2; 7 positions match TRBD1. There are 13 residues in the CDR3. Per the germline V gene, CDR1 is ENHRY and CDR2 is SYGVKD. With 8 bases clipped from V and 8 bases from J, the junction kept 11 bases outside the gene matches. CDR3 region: CAIPRQGKGGYTF. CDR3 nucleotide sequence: TGTGCCATCCCTCGACAGGGTAAAGGAGGCTACACCTTC.

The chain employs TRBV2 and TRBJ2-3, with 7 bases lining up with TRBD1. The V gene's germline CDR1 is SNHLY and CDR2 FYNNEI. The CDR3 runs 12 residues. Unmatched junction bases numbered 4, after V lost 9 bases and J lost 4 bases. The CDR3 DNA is TGTGCCAGAAATACAGGGGCAGATACGCAGTATTTT. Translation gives CARNTGADTQYF.

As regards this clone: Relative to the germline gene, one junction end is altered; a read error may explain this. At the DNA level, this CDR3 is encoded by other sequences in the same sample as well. CDR3 in DNA: TGCGCCAGCAGTGTAGGACAGGGGGGGGACAATGAACAGTTCTTC. This translates into CASSVGQGGDNEQFF. The genes are TRBV10-2 and TRBJ2-1; TRBD1 matches at 10 bases. CDR1 WSHSY and CDR2 SAAADI come from the germline V gene. The CDR3 is 15 amino acids.

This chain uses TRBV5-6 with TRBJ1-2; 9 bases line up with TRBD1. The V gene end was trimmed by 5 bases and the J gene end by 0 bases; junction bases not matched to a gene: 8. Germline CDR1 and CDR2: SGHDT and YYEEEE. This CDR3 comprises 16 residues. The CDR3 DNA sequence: TGTGCCAGCAGTAATGGGACAGGGTCTTCTAACTATGGCTACACCTTC. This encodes CASSNGTGSSNYGYTF.

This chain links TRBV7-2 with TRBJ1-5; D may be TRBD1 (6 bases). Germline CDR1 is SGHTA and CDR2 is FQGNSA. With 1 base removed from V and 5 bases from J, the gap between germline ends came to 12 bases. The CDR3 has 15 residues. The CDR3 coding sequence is TGTGCCAGCAGCTTAGTCGTAGGGGGTGATCAGCCCCAGCATTTT. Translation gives CASSLVVGGDQPQHF.

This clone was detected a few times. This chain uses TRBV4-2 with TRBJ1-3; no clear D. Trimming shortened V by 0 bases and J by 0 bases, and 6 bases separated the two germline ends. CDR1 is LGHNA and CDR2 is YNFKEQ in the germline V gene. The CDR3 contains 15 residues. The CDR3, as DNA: TGTGCCAGCAGCCAAGAATTGGCCTCTGGAAACACCATATATTTT. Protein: CASSQELASGNTIYF.

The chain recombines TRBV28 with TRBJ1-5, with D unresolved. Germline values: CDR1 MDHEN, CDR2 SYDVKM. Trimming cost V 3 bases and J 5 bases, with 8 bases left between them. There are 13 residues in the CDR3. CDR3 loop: CASSLGLHQPQHF. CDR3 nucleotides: TGTGCCAGCAGTTTGGGCCTGCATCAGCCCCAGCATTTT. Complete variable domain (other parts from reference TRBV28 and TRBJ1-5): DVKVTQSSRYLVKRTGEKVFLECVQDMDHENMFWYRQDPGLGLRLIYFSYDVKMKEKGDIPEGYSVSREKKERFSLILESASTNQTSMYLCASSLGLHQPQHFGDGTRLSIL.

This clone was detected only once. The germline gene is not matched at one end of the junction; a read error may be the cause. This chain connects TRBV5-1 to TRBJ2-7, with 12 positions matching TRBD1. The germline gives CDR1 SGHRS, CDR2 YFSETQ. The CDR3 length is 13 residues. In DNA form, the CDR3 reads TGCGCCAGCAGCTTAAGGGGACAGGGGGCCCGGAGCTTC. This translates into CASSLRGQGARSF.

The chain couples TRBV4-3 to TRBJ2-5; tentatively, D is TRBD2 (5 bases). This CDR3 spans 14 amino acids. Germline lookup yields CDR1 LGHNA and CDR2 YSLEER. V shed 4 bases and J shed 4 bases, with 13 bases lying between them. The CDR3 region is CASSLTPGRETQYF. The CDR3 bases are TGCGCCAGCAGCCTTACGCCGGGGAGAGAGACCCAGTACTTC.

The CDR3 reads CASSYLTRSAGELFF. The CDR3, as DNA: TGTGCCAGCAGTTACCTTACTAGGTCGGCCGGGGAGCTGTTTTTT. The chain links TRBV2 to TRBJ2-2; TRBD2 might be the D (5 bases). Looked up from germline, CDR1 is SNHLY and CDR2 is FYNNEI. V was trimmed by 5 bases and J by 6 bases, leaving 16 bases between them. There are 15 residues in the CDR3. Complete variable domain (other parts from reference TRBV2 and TRBJ2-2): EPEVTQTPSHQVTQMGQEVILRCVPISNHLYFYWYRQILGQKVEFLVSFYNNEISEKSEIFDDQFSVERPDGSNFTLKIRSTKLEDSAMYFCASSYLTRSAGELFFGEGSRLTVL.

This CDR3 is CASSIGTGSSYEQYF. The CDR3 bases are TGTGCCAGCAGCATCGGGACAGGGAGCTCCTACGAGCAGTACTTC. The chain joins TRBV7-2 to TRBJ2-7; 9 nucleotides align to TRBD1. Germline CDR1 is SGHTA and CDR2 is FQGNSA. Trimming at V came to 5 bases and at J to 0 bases, leaving 5 bases not matched to a gene. The CDR3 extends over 15 amino acids.

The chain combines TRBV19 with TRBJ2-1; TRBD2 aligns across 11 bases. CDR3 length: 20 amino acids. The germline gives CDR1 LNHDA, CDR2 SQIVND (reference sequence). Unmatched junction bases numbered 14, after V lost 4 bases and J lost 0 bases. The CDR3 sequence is CASSKRLVLGTSGSYNEQFF. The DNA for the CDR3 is TGTGCCAGTAGTAAGCGCCTAGTCCTAGGGACTAGCGGCTCCTACAATGAGCAGTTCTTC. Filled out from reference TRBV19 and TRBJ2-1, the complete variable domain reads DGGITQSPKYLFRKEGQNVTLSCEQNLNHDAMYWYRQDPGQGLRLIYYSQIVNDFQKGDIAEGYSVSREKKESFPLTVTSAQKNPTAFYLCASSKRLVLGTSGSYNEQFFGPGTRLTVL.

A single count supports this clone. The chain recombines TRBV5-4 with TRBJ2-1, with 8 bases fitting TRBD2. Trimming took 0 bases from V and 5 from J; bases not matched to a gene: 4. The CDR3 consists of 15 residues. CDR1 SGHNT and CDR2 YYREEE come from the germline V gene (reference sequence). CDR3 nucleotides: TGTGCCAGCAGCTTGGGCGGGGGGCCTCACAATGAGCAGTTCTTC. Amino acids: CASSLGGGPHNEQFF.

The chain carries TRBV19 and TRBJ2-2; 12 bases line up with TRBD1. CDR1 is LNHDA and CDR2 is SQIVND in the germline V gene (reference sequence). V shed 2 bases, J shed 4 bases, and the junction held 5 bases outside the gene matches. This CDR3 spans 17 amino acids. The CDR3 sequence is CASSIIGTGGFTGELFF. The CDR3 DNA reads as TGTGCCAGTAGTATAATTGGGACAGGGGGCTTCACCGGGGAGCTGTTTTTT.

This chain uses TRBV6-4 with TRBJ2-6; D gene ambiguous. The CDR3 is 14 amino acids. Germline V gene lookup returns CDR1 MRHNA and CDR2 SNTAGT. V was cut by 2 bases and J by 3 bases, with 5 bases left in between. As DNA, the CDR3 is TGTGCCAGCAGTGACAGGGTTGGGGCCAACGTCCTGACTTTC. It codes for CASSDRVGANVLTF.

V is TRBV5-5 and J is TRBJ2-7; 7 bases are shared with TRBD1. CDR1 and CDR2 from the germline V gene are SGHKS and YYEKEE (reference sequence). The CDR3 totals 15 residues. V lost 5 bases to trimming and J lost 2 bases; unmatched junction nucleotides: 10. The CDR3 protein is CASRSRGDSTYEQYF. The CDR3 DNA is TGTGCCAGCAGATCCCGAGGGGACAGCACCTACGAGCAGTACTTC. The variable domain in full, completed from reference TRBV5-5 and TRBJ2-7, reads DAGVTQSPTHLIKTRGQQVTLRCSPISGHKSVSWYQQVLGQGPQFIFQYYEKEERGRGNFPDRFSARQFPNYSSELNVNALLLGDSALYLCASRSRGDSTYEQYFGPGTRLTVT.

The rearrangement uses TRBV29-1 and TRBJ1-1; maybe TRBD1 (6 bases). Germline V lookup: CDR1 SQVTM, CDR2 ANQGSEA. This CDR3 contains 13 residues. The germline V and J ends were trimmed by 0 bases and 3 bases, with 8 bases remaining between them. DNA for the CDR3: TGCAGCGTTGAAGAGGGGGCTTACACTGAAGCTTTCTTT. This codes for CSVEEGAYTEAFF.

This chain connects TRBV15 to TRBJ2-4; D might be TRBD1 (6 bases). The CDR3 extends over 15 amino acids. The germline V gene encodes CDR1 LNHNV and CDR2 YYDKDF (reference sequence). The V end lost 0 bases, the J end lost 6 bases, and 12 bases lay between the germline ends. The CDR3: CATSRDGGPGNIQYF. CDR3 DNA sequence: TGTGCCACCAGCAGAGATGGGGGCCCGGGAAACATTCAGTACTTC.